Reported below is one TCR beta chain. The sample belongs to a study of blood T cell repertoires in COVID-19. Study overall: Acute-phase and convalescent COVID-19 samples originated in the United States, Italy and Spain.

The data were produced by immunoSEQ multiplex PCR, yet TCRdb's version contains in-frame clones alone and is incomplete. The sample has roughly 45,000 clones, 84% seen once; the top ten hold about 4.4%. The V and J ends lost 4 bases and 0 bases, in that order; junction bases with no gene match: 4. The CDR3 is 15 amino acids. Looked up from germline, CDR1 is WNHNN and CDR2 is SYGVQD (reference sequence). This TCR was sampled from a man aged 45-60 years with active COVID-19. The source material was peripheral blood. This rearrangement joins TRBV10-1 to TRBJ2-3; 7 nucleotides agree with TRBD2. The CDR3 sequence is CASSGSAGSTDTQYF. The CDR3 bases are TGCGCCAGCAGTGGTTCAGCGGGGAGCACAGATACGCAGTATTTT.